The clone carrying this T cell receptor (beta chain) was detected only once. Its antigen is as yet unknown. A clone one base away is much larger, so this may be a read error. TCR beta rearrangements were amplified from peripheral blood genomic DNA. TRB rearrangements spanning V, D and J were amplified using mixed TRB-A/B primers. In TCRdb, the multiplex PCR reads were re-called with MiXCR into one record per CDR3 protein. Of some 5,000 distinct CDR3 sequences in the sample, around 20% were seen once. These data are taken from a study of T cell repertoires in aging, cancer and after chemotherapy. Turning to the study itself: The full dataset contained roughly 9 million TCR reads.

Study-level points and caveats: Age-matched healthy donors had significantly more diverse, less clonal blood TCR repertoires than untreated cancer patients.

The sequenced material came from blood. The receptor was derived from a human donor with a blood cancer.

CDR3 protein: CASSIWWGSSYEQYF. DNA for the CDR3: TGTGCCAGTAGTATTTGGTGGGGGAGCTCCTACGAGCAGTACTTC. V gene TRBV19 combines with J gene TRBJ2-7; D may match TRBD1 or TRBD2 (5 bases each). The CDR3 covers 15 residues. The ends were cut back, 3 bases at V and 0 bases at J, with 12 bases in the middle. CDR1 LNHDA and CDR2 SQIVND come from the germline V gene (reference sequence).